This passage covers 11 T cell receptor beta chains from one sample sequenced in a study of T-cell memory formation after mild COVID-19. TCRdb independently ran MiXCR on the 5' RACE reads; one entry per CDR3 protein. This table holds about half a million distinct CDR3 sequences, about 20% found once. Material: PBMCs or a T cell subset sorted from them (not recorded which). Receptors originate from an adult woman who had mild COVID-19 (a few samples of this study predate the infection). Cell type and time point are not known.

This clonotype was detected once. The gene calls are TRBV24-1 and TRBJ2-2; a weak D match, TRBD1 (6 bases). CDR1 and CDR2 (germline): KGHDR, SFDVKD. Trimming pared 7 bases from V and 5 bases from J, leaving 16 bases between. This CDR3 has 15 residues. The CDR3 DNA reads TGTGCCACCAGCGTCGGGACACAACTTACCGGGGAGCTGTTTTTT. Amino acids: CATSVGTQLTGELFF.

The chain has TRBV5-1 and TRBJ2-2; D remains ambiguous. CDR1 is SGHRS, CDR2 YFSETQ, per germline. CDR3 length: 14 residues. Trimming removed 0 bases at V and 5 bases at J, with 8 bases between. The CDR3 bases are TGCGCCAGCAGCTTGGACTCTCCTACCGGGGAGCTGTTTTTT. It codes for CASSLDSPTGELFF.

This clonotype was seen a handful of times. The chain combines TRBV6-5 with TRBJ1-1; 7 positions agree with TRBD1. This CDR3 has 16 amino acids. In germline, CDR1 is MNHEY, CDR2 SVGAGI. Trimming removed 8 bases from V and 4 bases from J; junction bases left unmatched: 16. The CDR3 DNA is TGTGCCAGCTCAGCCCACCTAAGACAGGGTAGCACTGAAGCTTTCTTT. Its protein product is CASSAHLRQGSTEAFF.

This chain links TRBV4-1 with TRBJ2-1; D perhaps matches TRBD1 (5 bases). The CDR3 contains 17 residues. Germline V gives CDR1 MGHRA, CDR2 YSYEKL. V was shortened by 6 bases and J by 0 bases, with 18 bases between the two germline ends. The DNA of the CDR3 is TGCGCCAGCAGTCAGGGTACACAGCCGAGCTCCTACAATGAGCAGTTCTTC. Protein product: CASSQGTQPSSYNEQFF.

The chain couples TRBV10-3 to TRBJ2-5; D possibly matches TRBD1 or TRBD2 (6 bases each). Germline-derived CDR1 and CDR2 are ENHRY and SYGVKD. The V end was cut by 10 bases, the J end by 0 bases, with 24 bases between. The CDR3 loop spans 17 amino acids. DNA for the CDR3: TGTGCCACCACCAAAAGGGGGGACCGCTCGAACCAAGAGACCCAGTACTTC. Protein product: CATTKRGDRSNQETQYF.

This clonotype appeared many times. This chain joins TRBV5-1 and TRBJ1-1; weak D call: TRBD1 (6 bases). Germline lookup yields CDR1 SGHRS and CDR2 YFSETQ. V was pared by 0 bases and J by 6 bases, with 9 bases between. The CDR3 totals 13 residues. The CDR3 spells CASSLDRVAEAFF. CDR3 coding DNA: TGCGCCAGCAGCTTGGACAGGGTCGCTGAAGCTTTCTTT.

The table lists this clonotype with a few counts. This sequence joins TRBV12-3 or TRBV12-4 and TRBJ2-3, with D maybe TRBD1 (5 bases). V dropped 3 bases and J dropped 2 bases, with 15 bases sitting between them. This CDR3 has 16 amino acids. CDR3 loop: CASSLSRREATDTQYF. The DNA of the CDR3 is TGTGCCAGCAGTTTGTCTCGCAGGGAAGCCACAGATACGCAGTATTTT.

CDR3 sequence (DNA): TGCAGTGCCGGACTAGCGGGGAGGACAGATACGCAGTATTTT. Amino acids: CSAGLAGRTDTQYF. The V call is TRBV20-1, the J call TRBJ2-3; 12 bases fit TRBD2. CDR1 is DFQATT and CDR2 is SNEGSKA in the germline V gene (reference sequence). With 6 bases clipped from V and 3 bases from J, the junction kept 4 bases outside the gene matches. The CDR3 contains 14 residues.

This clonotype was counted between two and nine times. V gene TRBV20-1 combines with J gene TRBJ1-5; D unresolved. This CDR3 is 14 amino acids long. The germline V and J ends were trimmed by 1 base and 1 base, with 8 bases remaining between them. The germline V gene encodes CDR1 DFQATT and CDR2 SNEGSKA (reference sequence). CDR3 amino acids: CSARVGFSNQPQHF. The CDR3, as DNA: TGCAGTGCTAGAGTTGGTTTCAGCAATCAGCCCCAGCATTTT.

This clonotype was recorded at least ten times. The CDR3 bases are TGTGCCAGCAGTCCACGGGACTCTCCTTTTTCCTACGAGCAGTACTTC. The encoded protein is CASSPRDSPFSYEQYF. This chain links TRBV12-3 or TRBV12-4 with TRBJ2-7, with a weak D call TRBD2 (6 bases). Trimming took off 5 bases at V and 1 base at J, with 18 bases between the two ends. This CDR3 comprises 16 residues.

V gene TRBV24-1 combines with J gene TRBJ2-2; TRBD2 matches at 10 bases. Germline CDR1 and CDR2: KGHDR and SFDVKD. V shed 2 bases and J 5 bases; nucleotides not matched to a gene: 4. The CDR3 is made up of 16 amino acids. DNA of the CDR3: TGTGCCACCAGTGATTCAGCGGGAGGGCGTACCGGGGAGCTGTTTTTT. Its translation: CATSDSAGGRTGELFF.